This TCR beta chain was documented in a study of cytomegalovirus exposure and HLA in healthy donors. Study-wide points: Sequencing artifact likely explains a cluster of highly shared sequence variants. Across all donors, roughly uniform sequencing depth was an assumption of the presence/absence analyses. Associated with cytomegalovirus, according to the listing, were 170 or so TCR beta chains.

V shed 5 bases and J shed 1 base, with 11 bases lying between them. Germline CDR1 SGHVS, CDR2 FQNEAQ. This CDR3 is 14 amino acids long. Each donor was healthy, and each was a bone marrow donor. Remarks on this clone: Its antigen remains unidentified.

The PCR made use of 60 Vbeta and 13 Jbeta primers. Some clones are missing from TCRdb's copy, which holds only in-frame ones; the method was immunoSEQ multiplex PCR. The sample records 130,000 or so clones, around 80% being singletons. Sequencing was done on a sample of PBMCs. This TCR was sampled from a young man in good health and CMV-seronegative. The rearrangement joins TRBV7-8 to TRBJ1-1, with no clear D. CDR3 DNA: TGTGCCAGCAGCCAAAGCGACGGGAACACTGAAGCTTTCTTT. This gives the protein CASSQSDGNTEAFF. Filled out from reference TRBV7-8 and TRBJ1-1, the complete variable domain reads GAGVSQSPRYKVAKRGQDVALRCDPISGHVSLFWYQQALGQGPEFLTYFQNEAQLDKSGLPSDRFFAERPEGSVSTLKIQRTQQEDSAVYLCASSQSDGNTEAFFGQGTRLTVV.